A few counts support the clone carrying this T cell receptor (beta chain). Trimming shortened V by 4 bases and J by 8 bases, and 18 bases separated the two germline ends. CDR1 is SGDLS, CDR2 YYNGEE, per germline. The CDR3 is 15 residues long. The PCR had 60 Vbeta and 13 Jbeta primers. Assay used: immunoSEQ multiplex PCR; TCRdb lists only in-frame clones, some missing. The sample holds tens of thousands of clones, around 77% seen once. This specimen belongs to a study of cytomegalovirus exposure and HLA in healthy donors. Study-wide context: Out of 398 genotyped donors, about 80% belonged to the Caucasian-associated ancestry cluster.

The sample taken for sequencing was PBMCs. The chain carries TRBV9 and TRBJ1-4; tentative D call: TRBD1 (5 bases). The source of this sequence is a man aged 25-45 years in good health and CMV-seronegative. CDR3 in DNA: TGTGCCAGCAGCCCAAACGGCAGGGCAGGAGAAAAACTGTTTTTT. Its translation is CASSPNGRAGEKLFF.